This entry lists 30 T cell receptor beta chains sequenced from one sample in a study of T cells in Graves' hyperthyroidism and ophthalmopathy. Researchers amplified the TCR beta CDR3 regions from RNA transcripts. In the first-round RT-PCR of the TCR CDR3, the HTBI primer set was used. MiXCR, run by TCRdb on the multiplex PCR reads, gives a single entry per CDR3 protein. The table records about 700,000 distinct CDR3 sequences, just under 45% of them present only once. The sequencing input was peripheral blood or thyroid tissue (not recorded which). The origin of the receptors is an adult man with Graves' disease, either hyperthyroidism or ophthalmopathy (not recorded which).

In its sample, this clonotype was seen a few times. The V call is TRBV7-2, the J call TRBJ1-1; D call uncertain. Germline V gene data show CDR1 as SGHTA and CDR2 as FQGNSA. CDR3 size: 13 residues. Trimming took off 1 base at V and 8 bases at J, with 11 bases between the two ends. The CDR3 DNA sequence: TGTGCCAGCAGCTTAGGAGGTTCAGAGGAAGCTTTCTTT. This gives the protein CASSLGGSEEAFF.

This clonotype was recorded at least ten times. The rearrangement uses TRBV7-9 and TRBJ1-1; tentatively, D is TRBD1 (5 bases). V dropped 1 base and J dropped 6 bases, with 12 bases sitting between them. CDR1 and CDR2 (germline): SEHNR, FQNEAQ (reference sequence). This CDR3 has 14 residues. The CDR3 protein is CASSLGGRSAEAFF. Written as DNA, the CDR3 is TGTGCCAGCAGCTTAGGGGGGAGGAGCGCTGAAGCTTTCTTT.

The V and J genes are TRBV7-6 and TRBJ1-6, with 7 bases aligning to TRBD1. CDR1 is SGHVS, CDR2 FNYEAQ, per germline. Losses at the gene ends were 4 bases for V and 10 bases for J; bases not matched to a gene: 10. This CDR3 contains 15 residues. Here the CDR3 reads CASSSSGTEVSPLHF. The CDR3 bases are TGTGCCAGCAGCTCATCCGGGACAGAGGTCTCACCCCTCCACTTT.

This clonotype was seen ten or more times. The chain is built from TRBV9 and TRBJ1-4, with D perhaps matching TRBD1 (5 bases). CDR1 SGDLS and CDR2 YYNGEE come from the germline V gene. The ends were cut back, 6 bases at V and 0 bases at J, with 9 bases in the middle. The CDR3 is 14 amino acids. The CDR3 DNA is TGTGCCAGCACTGGGGACGCAACTAATGAAAAACTGTTTTTT. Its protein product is CASTGDATNEKLFF.

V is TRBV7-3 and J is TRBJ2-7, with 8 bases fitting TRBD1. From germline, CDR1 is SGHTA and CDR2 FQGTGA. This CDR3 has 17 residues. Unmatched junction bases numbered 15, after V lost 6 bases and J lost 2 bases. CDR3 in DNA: TGTGCCAGCAGTACGGCCCGGGTCGACAGGGGAACCTACGAGCAGTACTTC. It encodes CASSTARVDRGTYEQYF.

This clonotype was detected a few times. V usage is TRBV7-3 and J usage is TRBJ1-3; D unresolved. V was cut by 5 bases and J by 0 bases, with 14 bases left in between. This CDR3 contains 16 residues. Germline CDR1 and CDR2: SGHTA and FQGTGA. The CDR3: CASSPRSVLSGNTIYF. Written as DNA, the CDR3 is TGTGCCAGCAGCCCAAGATCAGTACTCTCTGGAAACACCATATATTTT.

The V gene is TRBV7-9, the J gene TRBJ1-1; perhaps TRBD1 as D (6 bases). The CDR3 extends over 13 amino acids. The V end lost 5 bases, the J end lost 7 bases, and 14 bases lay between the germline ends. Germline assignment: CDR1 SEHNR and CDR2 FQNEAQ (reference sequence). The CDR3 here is CASSQQTGLEAFF. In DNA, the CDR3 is TGTGCCAGCAGCCAACAGACAGGACTTGAAGCTTTCTTT.

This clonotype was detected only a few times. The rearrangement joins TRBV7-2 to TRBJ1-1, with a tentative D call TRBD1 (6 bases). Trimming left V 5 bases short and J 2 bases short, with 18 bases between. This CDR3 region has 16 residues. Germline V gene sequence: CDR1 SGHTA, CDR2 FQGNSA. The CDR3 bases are TGTGCCAGCAGCGTTACCCAGGGACACCCCAACACTGAAGCTTTCTTT. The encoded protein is CASSVTQGHPNTEAFF. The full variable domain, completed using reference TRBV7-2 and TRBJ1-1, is GAGVSQSPSNKVTEKGKDVELRCDPISGHTALYWYRQSLGQGLEFLIYFQGNSAPDKSGLPSDRFSAERTGGSVSTLTIQRTQQEDSAVYLCASSVTQGHPNTEAFFGQGTRLTVV.

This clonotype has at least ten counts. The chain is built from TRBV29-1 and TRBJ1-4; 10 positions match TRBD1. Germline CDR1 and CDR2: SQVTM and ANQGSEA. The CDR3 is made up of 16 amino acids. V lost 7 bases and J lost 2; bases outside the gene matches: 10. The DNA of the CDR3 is TGCAGCGCCAAGCGACAGGGGGCAATGACTAATGAAAAACTGTTTTTT. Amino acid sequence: CSAKRQGAMTNEKLFF.

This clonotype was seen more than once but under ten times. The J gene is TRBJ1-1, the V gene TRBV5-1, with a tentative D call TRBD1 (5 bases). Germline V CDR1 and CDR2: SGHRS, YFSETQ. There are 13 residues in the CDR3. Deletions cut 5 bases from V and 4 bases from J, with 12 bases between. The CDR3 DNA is TGCGCCAGCAGGGGGGAATTGATCACTGAAGCTTTCTTT. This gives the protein CASRGELITEAFF. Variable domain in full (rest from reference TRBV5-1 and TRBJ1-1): KAGVTQTPRYLIKTRGQQVTLSCSPISGHRSVSWYQQTPGQGLQFLFEYFSETQRNKGNFPGRFSGRQFSNSRSEMNVSTLELGDSALYLCASRGELITEAFFGQGTRLTVV.

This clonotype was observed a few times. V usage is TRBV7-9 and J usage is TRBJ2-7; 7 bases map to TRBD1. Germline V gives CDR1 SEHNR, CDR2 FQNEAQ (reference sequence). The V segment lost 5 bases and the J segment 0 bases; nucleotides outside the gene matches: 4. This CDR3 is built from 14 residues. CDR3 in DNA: TGTGCCAGCAGCGAACAGGGGTTCTCCTACGAGCAGTACTTC. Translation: CASSEQGFSYEQYF.

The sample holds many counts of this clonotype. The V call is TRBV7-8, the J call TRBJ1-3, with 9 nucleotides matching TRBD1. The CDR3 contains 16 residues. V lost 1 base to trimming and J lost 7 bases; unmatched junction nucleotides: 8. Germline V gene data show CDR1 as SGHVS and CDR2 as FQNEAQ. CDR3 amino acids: CASSLVGTGSRNTIYF. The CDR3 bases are TGTGCCAGCAGCTTAGTCGGGACAGGGTCGAGGAACACCATATATTTT.

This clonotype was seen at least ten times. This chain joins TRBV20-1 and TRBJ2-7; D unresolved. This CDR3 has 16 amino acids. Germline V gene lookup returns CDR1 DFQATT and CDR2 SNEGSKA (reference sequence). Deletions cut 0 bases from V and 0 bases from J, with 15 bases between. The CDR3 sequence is CSARELFRASSYEQYF. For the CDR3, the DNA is TGCAGTGCTAGAGAACTTTTTCGGGCTAGCTCCTACGAGCAGTACTTC.

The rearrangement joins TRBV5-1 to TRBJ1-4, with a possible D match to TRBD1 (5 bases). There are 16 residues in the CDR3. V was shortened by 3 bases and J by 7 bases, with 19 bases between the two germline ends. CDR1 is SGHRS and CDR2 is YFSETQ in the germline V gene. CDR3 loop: CASSWNPGERGEKLFF. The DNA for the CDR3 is TGCGCCAGCAGCTGGAACCCGGGGGAGCGAGGTGAAAAACTGTTTTTT.

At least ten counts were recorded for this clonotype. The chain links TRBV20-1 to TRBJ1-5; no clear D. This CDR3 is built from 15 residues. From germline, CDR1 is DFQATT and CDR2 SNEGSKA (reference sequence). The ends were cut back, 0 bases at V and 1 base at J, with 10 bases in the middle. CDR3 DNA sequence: TGCAGTGCTAGAGAGAGGGTTGGAAGCAATCAGCCCCAGCATTTT. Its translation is CSARERVGSNQPQHF.

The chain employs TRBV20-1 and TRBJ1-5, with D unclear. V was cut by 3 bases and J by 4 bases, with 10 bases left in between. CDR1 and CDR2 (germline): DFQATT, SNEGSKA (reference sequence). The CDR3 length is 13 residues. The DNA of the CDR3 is TGCAGTGCTAGGTCGTCGGGTAATCAGCCCCAGCATTTT. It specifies CSARSSGNQPQHF.

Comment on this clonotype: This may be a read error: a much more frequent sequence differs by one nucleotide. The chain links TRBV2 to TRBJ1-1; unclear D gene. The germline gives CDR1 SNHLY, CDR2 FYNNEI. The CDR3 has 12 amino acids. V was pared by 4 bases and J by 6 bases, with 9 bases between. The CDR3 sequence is CASSAGAPEAFF. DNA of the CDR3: TGTGCCAGCAGTGCGGGAGCCCCTGAAGCTTTCTTT.

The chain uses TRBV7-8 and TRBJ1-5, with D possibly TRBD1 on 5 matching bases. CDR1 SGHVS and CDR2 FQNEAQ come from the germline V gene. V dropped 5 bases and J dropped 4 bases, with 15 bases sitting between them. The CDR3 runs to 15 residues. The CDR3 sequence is CASSEWGGPNQPQHF. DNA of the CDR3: TGTGCCAGCAGCGAGTGGGGGGGACCAAATCAGCCCCAGCATTTT.

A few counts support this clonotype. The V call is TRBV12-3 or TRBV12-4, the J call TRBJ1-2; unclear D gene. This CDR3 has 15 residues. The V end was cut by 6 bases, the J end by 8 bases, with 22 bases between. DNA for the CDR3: TGTGCCAGCAGCCAGACTAGGGAGCTCCCTCGCGGCTACACCTTC. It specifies CASSQTRELPRGYTF.

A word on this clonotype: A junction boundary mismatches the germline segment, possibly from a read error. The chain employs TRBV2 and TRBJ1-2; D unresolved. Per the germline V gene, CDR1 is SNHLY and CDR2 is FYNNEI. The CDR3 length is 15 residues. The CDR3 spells CASSEDPEGNYGYTF. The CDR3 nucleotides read TGTGCCAGCAGTGAAGACCCCGAGGGTAACTATGGTTACACCTTC. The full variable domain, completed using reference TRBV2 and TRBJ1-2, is EPEVTQTPSHQVTQMGQEVILRCVPISNHLYFYWYRQILGQKVEFLVSFYNNEISEKSEIFDDQFSVERPDGSNFTLKIRSTKLEDSAMYFCASSEDPEGNYGYTFGSGTRLTVV.

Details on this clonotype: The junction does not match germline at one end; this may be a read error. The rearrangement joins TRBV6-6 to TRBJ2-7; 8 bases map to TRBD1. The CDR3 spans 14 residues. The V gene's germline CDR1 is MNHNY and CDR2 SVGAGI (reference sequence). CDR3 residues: CASSPGGAGYKQYF. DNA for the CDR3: TGTGCCAGCAGTCCAGGGGGCGCGGGCTACAAGCAGTACTTC.

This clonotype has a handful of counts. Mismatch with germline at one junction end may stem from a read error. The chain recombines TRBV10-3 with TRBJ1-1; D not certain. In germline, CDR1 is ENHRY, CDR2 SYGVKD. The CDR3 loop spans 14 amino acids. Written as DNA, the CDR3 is TGTGCCAGCAGTGAGGGTCCTCTGAACACTGAAGCTTTCTTT. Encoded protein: CASSEGPLNTEAFF.

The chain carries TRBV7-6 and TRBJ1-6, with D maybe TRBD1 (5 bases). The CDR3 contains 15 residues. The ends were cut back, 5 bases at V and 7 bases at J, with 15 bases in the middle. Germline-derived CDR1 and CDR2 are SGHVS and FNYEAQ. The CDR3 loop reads CASSRAGTINSPLHF. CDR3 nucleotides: TGTGCCAGCAGCCGTGCCGGGACGATAAATTCACCCCTCCACTTT.

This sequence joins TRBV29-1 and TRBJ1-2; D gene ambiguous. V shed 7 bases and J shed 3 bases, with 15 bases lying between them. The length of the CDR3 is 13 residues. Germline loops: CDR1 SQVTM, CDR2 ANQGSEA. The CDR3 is CSANRNRDYGYTF. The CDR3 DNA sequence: TGCAGCGCGAACCGGAACAGAGACTATGGCTACACCTTC.

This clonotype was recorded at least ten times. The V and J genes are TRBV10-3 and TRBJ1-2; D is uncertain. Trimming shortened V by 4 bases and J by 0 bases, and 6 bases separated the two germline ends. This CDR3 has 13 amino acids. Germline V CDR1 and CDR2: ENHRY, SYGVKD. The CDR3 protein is CAISVEPNYGYTF. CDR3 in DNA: TGTGCCATCAGTGTGGAGCCTAACTATGGCTACACCTTC.

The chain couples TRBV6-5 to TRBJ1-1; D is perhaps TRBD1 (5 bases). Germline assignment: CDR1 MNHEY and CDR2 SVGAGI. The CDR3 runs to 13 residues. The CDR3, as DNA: TGTGCTAGAGTGCAGGGATGGAACACTGAAGCTTTCTTT. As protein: CARVQGWNTEAFF.

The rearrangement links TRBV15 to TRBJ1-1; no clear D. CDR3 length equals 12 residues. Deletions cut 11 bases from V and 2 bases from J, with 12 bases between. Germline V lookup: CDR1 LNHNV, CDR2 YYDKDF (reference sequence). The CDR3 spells CAWSQSNTEAFF. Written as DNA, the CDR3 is TGTGCCTGGAGTCAGAGTAACACTGAAGCTTTCTTT.

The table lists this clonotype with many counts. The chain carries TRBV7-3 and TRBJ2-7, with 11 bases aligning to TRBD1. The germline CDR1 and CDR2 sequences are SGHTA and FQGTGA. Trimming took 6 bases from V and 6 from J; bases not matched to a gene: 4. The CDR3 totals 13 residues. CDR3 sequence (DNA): TGTGCCAGCAGTTGGACAGGGGGCGCCGAGCAGTACTTC. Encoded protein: CASSWTGGAEQYF.

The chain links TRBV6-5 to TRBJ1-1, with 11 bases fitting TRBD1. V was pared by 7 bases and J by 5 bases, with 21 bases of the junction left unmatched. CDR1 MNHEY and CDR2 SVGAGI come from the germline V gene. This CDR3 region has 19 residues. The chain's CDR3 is CASTSPSPGTGGSTTEAFF. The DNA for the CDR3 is TGTGCCAGCACTTCACCATCGCCCGGGACAGGGGGAAGCACGACTGAAGCTTTCTTT.

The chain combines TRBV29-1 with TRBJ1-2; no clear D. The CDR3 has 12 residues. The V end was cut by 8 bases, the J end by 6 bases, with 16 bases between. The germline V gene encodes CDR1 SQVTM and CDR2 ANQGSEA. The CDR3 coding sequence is TGCAGCTTCCAAGGGTTCTCAAATGGCTACACCTTC. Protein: CSFQGFSNGYTF. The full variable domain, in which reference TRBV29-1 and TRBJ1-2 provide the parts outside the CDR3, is SAVISQKPSRDICQRGTSLTIQCQVDSQVTMMFWYRQQPGQSLTLIATANQGSEATYESGFVIDKFPISRPNLTFSTLTVSNMSPEDSSIYLCSFQGFSNGYTFGSGTRLTVV.